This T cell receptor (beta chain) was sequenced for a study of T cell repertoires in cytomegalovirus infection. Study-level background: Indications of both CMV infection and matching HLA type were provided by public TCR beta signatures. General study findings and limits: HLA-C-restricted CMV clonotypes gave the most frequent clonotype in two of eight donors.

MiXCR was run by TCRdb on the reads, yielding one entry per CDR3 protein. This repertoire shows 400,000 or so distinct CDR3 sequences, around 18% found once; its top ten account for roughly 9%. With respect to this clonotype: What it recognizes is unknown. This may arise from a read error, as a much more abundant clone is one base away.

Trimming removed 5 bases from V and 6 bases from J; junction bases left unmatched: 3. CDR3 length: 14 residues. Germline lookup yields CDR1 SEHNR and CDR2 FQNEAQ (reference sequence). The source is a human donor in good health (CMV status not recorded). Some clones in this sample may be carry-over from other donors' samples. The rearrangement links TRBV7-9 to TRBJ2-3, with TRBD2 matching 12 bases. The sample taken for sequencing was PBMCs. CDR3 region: CASSQTSGSDTQYF. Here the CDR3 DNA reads TGTGCCAGCAGCCAGACTAGCGGGAGCGATACGCAGTATTTT.